One sample yielded the 11 T cell receptor beta chains listed below, sequenced in a study of blood T cell repertoires in COVID-19 (dated by TCRdb to the early 2020s). Library method: the immunoSEQ multiplex PCR assay. The immuneACCESS repertoire file appears here via TCRdb, limited to in-frame rearrangements. These files lack a portion of the clones; in checked studies, under half of the deficit traces to unresolved V genes, and the cause of the others is not known. The sample table holds 150,000 to 200,000 clones, of which about 86% were seen once. About 9.6% of the sample is held by the ten biggest clonotypes. Source material: peripheral blood. These receptors were collected from a man aged 45-60 years with active or convalescent COVID-19.

The chain joins TRBV10-2 to TRBJ1-5, with D maybe TRBD1 (5 bases). The V end was cut by 4 bases, the J end by 7 bases, with 11 bases between. CDR3 size: 13 residues. Per germline, CDR1 WSHSY and CDR2 SAAADI. Here the CDR3 DNA reads TGCGCCAGCAGTGTTCTAGGGGAACAGCCCCAGCATTTT. This sequence encodes CASSVLGEQPQHF.

The rearrangement uses TRBV6-5 and TRBJ1-2, with 9 bases matching TRBD1. Germline values: CDR1 MNHEY, CDR2 SVGAGI. The length of the CDR3 is 15 residues. The trim removed 6 bases at V and 2 bases at J, leaving 7 bases unmatched. In DNA form, the CDR3 reads TGTGCCAGCAGAACCGGGACAGGGCGAAACTATGGCTACACCTTC. As protein: CASRTGTGRNYGYTF.

This chain joins TRBV19 and TRBJ2-7; D possibly corresponds to TRBD1 (6 bases). The V end was cut by 11 bases, the J end by 2 bases, with 19 bases between. This CDR3 has 14 amino acids. CDR1 and CDR2 (germline): LNHDA, SQIVND (reference sequence). The CDR3 loop reads CASRGQGFPYEQYF. The CDR3 DNA follows: TGTGCCTCAAGGGGCCAGGGGTTCCCCTACGAGCAGTACTTC.

The chain recombines TRBV7-9 with TRBJ2-7; TRBD2 might be the D (6 bases). The germline V gene has CDR1 SEHNR and CDR2 FQNEAQ (reference sequence). This CDR3 region has 14 residues. Trimming took 5 bases from V and 5 from J, leaving 16 bases between them. The CDR3 DNA reads TGTGCCAGCAGCCCGAGTGGAGGGGAGGACGAGCAGTACTTC. Translated: CASSPSGGEDEQYF. The full variable domain, rest sourced from reference TRBV7-9 and TRBJ2-7, is DTGVSQNPRHKITKRGQNVTFRCDPISEHNRLYWYRQTLGQGPEFLTYFQNEAQLEKSRLLSDRFSAERPKGSFSTLEIQRTEQGDSAMYLCASSPSGGEDEQYFGPGTRLTVT.

The chain uses TRBV14 and TRBJ1-2; D ambiguous. This CDR3 comprises 13 residues. V was shortened by 0 bases and J by 8 bases, with 10 bases between the two germline ends. CDR1 and CDR2 (germline): SGHDN, FVKESK. The CDR3 DNA sequence: TGTGCCAGCAGCCAAGACAAGGGAGCGGGCTACACCTTC. The encoded protein is CASSQDKGAGYTF.

This sequence joins TRBV3-1 (or the pseudogene TRBV3-2) and TRBJ2-7; 9 bases agree with TRBD1. V lost 3 bases to trimming and J lost 7 bases; unmatched junction nucleotides: 13. The germline V gene has CDR1 LGHDT and CDR2 YNNKEL (reference sequence). This CDR3 spans 16 amino acids. The CDR3 region is CASSQRTGDSSREQYF. As DNA, the CDR3 is TGTGCCAGCAGCCAGCGGACAGGGGATTCCTCTCGGGAGCAGTACTTC.

The chain's CDR3 is CASSRYRDRAAHNEQFF. DNA for the CDR3: TGTGCCAGCTCACGCTACCGGGACAGGGCCGCTCACAATGAGCAGTTCTTC. The J gene is TRBJ2-1, the V gene TRBV18, with 9 bases identical to TRBD1. The trim removed 4 bases at V and 5 bases at J, leaving 12 bases unmatched. The CDR3 has 17 amino acids. CDR1 is KGHSH and CDR2 is LQKENI in the germline V gene.

A note on this clone: A read error may produce the germline difference seen at one junction end. The chain carries TRBV28 and TRBJ1-2; 9 bases match TRBD1. The germline gives CDR1 MDHEN, CDR2 SYDVKM. The CDR3 contains 14 residues. CDR3: CVSSPGTGIYGYTF. CDR3 DNA: TGTGTCAGCAGTCCAGGGACAGGGATATATGGCTACACCTTC.

The chain carries TRBV2 and TRBJ2-7; the D gene is possibly TRBD1 (6 bases). V lost 7 bases, J lost 3 bases, and 16 bases lay in between. CDR3 length equals 14 residues. Germline CDR1 and CDR2: SNHLY and FYNNEI. CDR3 protein: CASNHRASDYEQYF. The CDR3 DNA reads as TGTGCCAGCAACCACAGGGCAAGTGACTACGAGCAGTACTTC.

The chain couples TRBV7-9 to TRBJ1-5; D is possibly TRBD1 (5 bases). The CDR3 is 16 residues long. CDR1 is SEHNR and CDR2 is FQNEAQ in the germline V gene (reference sequence). V was clipped by 0 bases and J by 2 bases, with 11 bases between them. CDR3 amino acids: CASSLASGMGNQPQHF. The CDR3, as DNA: TGTGCCAGCAGCTTAGCGTCAGGGATGGGCAATCAGCCCCAGCATTTT.

The V gene is TRBV29-1, the J gene TRBJ1-1; no clear D. Trimming took off 1 base at V and 6 bases at J, with 6 bases between the two ends. CDR1 and CDR2 (germline): SQVTM, ANQGSEA. This CDR3 comprises 11 residues. The CDR3 coding sequence is TGCAGCGTTGAAGTTGCGGCTGAAGCTTTCTTT. It is translated as CSVEVAAEAFF.